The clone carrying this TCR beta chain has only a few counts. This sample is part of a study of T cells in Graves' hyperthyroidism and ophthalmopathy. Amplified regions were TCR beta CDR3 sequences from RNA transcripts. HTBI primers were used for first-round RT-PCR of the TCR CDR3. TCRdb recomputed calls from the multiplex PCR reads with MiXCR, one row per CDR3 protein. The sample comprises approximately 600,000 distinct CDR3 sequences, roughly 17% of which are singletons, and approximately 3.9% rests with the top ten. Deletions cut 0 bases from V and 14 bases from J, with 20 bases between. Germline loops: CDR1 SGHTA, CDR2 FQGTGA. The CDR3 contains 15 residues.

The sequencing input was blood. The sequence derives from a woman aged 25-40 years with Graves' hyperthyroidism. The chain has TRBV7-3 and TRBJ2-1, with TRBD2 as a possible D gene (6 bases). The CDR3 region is CASSLTPTSTDREFF. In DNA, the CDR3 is TGTGCCAGCAGCTTAACACCGACTAGTACGGATCGGGAGTTCTTC.